This T cell receptor (beta chain) was found in a study of response to subunit inactivated influenza vaccine. General study results and limits: The authors suggested that every seasonal influenza vaccination recruits few new T cells.

V was cut by 5 bases and J by 0 bases, with 7 bases left in between. The CDR3 contains 13 residues. Germline V lookup: CDR1 ENHRY, CDR2 SYGVKD. TCRdb reprocessed the RT-PCR reads with MiXCR, giving one entry per CDR3 protein. The data contain approximately 730,000 distinct CDR3 sequences, roughly 13% of them seen just once; the ten biggest clones take up around 6.5%. Points on this clonotype: The antigen remains unidentified.

The source was PBMCs from blood, collected roughly 2 weeks before vaccination. This chain uses TRBV10-3 with TRBJ1-1; D remains ambiguous. The TCR was taken from a man between 50 and 59 years old who received an inactivated influenza vaccine. The CDR3 protein is CAISSPVNTEAFF. CDR3 in DNA: TGTGCCATCAGTTCTCCGGTGAACACTGAAGCTTTCTTT.